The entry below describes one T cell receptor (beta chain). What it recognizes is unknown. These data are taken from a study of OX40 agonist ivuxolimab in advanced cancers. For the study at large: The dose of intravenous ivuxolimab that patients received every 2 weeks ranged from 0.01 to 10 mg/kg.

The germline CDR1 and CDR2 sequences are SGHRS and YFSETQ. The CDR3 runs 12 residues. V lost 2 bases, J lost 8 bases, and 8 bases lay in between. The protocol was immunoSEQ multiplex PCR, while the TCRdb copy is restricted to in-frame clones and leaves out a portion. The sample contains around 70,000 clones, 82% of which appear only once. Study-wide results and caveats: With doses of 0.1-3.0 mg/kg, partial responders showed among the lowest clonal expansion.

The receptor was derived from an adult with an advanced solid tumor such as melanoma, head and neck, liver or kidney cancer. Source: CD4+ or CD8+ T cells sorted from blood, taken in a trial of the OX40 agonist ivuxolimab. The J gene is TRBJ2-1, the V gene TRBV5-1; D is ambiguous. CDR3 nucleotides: TGCGCCAGCAGCTTATCTATCGATGAGCAGTTCTTC. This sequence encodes CASSLSIDEQFF.